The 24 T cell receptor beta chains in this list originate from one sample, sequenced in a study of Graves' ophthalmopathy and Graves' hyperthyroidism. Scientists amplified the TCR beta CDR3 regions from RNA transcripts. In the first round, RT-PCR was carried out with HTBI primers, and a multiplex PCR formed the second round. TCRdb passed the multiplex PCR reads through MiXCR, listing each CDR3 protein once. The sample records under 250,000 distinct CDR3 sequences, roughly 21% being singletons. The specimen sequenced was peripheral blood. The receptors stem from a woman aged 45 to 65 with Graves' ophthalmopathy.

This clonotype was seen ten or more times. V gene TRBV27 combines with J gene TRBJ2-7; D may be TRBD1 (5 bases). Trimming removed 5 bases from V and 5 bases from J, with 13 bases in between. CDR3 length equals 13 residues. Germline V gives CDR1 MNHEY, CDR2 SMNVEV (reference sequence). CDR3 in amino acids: CASSPHRRDEQYF. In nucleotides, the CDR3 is TGTGCCAGCAGTCCCCACCGCAGGGACGAGCAGTACTTC.

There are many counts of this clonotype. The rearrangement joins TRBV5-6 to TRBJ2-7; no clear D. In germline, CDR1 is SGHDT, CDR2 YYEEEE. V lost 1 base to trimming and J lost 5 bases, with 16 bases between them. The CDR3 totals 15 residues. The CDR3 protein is CASSLNGGPKNEQYF. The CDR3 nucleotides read TGTGCCAGCAGCTTGAATGGCGGTCCTAAAAACGAGCAGTACTTC.

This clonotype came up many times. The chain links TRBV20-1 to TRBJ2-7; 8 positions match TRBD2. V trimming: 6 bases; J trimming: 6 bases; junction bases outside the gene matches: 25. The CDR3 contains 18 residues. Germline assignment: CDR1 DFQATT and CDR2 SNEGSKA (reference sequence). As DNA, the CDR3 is TGCAGTGCCCCATGGGGGGTGGTCGGGACTAGGGCCCCCGGCGAGCAGTACTTC. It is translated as CSAPWGVVGTRAPGEQYF.

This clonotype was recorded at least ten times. The CDR3 DNA follows: TGTGCCAGCAGTTACACTAGGGTCGACTACGAGCAGTACTTC. It codes for CASSYTRVDYEQYF. The chain combines TRBV6-5 with TRBJ2-7, with D possibly TRBD2 on 5 matching bases. Trimming took 2 bases from V and 3 from J, leaving 11 bases between them. Germline values: CDR1 MNHEY, CDR2 SVGAGI. The CDR3 spans 14 residues.

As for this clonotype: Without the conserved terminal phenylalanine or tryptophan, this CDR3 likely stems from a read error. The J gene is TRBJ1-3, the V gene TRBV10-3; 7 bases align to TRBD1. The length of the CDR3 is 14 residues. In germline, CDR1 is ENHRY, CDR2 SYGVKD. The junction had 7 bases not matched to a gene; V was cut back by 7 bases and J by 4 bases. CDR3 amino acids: CAIKSDRMGNTIYS. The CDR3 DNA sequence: TGTGCCATCAAATCGGACAGGATGGGAAACACCATATATTCT.

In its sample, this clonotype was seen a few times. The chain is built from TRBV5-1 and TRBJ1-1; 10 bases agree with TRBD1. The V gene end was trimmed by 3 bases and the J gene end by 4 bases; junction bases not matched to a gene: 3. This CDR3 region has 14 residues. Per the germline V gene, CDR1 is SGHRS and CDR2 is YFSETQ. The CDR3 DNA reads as TGCGCCAGCAGCTGGGACAGGGGTGGCACTGAAGCTTTCTTT. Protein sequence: CASSWDRGGTEAFF.

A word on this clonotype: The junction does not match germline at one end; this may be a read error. CDR3 bases: TGTGCCAGCAGTTATCGTTTCGGGGTTCGACAAGAGTCCCAGTACTTC. As protein: CASSYRFGVRQESQYF. V is TRBV6-5 and J is TRBJ2-5, with D possibly TRBD2 on 5 matching bases. There are 16 residues in the CDR3. The germline CDR1 and CDR2 sequences are MNHEY and SVGAGI.

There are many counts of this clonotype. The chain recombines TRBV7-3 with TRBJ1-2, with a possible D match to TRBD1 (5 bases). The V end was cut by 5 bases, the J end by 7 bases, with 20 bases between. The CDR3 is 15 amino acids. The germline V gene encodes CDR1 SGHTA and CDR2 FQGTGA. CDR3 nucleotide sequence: TGTGCCAGCAGCCAGCACGTGGGGGATTTTTTTGGCTACACCTTC. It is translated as CASSQHVGDFFGYTF.

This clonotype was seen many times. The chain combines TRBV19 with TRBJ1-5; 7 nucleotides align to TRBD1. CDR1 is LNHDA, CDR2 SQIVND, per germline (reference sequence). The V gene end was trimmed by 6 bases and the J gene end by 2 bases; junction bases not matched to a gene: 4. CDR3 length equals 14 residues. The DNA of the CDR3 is TGTGCCAGTAGGGACAGGTTCGGCAATCAGCCCCAGCATTTT. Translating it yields CASRDRFGNQPQHF.

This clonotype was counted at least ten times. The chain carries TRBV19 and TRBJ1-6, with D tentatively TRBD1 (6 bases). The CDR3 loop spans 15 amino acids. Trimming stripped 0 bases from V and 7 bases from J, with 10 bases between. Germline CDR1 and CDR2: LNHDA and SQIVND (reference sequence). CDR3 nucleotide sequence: TGTGCCAGTAGTATAGATCGGGGGGCAAATTCACCCCTCCACTTT. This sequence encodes CASSIDRGANSPLHF.

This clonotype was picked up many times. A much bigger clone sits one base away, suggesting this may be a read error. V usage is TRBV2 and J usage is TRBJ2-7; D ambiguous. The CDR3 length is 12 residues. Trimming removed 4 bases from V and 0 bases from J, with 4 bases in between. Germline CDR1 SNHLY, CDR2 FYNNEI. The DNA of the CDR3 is TGTGCCAGCAGTGGCATCTCCTACGAGCAGTACTTC. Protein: CASSGISYEQYF.

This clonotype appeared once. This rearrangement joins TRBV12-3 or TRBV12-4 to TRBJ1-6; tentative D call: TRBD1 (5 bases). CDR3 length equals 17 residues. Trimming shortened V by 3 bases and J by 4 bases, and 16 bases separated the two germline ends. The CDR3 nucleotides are TGTGCCAGCAGTTTGCGGTCAGGGTCTAGGTATAATTCACCCCTCCACTTT. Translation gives CASSLRSGSRYNSPLHF.

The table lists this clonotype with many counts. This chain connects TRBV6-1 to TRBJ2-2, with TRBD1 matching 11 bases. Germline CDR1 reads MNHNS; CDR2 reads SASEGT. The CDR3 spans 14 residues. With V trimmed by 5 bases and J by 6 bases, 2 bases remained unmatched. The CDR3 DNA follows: TGTGCCAGCAGTCGGGACAGGGGGGCCGGGGAGCTGTTTTTT. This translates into CASSRDRGAGELFF.

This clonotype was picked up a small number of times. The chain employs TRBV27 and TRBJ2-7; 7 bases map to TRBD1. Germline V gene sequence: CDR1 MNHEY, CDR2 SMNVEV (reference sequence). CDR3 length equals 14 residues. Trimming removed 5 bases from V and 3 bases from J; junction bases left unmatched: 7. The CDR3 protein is CASSPDRAGYEQYF. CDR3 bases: TGTGCCAGCAGTCCAGACAGGGCCGGCTACGAGCAGTACTTC.

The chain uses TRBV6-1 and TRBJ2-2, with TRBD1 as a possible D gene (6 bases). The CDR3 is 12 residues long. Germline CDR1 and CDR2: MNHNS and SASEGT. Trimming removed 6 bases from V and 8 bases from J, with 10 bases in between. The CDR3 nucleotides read TGTGCCAGCAGAAGGGGACAAGGGGAGCTGTTTTTT. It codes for CASRRGQGELFF.

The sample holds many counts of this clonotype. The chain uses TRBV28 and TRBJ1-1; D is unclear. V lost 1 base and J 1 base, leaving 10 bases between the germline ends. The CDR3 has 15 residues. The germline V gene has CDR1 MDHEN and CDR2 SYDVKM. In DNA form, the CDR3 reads TGTGCCAGCAGTTTATCCCCGGGATCGAACACTGAAGCTTTCTTT. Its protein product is CASSLSPGSNTEAFF.

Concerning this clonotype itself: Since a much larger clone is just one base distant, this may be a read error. CDR3 protein: CPSKRQDAGNTIYF. CDR3 coding DNA: TGTCCCAGCAAGAGACAGGACGCTGGAAACACCATATATTTT. The chain uses TRBV7-9 and TRBJ1-3; the D gene is possibly TRBD1 (6 bases). Germline lookup yields CDR1 SEHNR and CDR2 FQNEAQ (reference sequence). The CDR3 runs 14 residues.

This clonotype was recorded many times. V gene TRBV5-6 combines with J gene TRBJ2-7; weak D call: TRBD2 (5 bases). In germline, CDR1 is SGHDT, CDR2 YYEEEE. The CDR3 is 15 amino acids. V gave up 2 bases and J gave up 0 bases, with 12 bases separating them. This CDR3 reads CASSFVLASSYEQYF. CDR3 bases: TGTGCCAGCAGCTTCGTGCTAGCCAGCTCCTACGAGCAGTACTTC.

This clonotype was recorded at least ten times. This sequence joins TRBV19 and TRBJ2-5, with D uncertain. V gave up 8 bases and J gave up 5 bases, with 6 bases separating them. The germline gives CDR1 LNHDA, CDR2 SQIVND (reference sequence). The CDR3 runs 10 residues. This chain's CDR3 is CASSSETQYF. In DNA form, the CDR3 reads TGTGCCAGTTCCTCCGAGACCCAGTACTTC.

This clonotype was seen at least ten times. CDR3 residues: CASGPPQAYEQYF. The DNA of the CDR3 is TGTGCTAGTGGCCCGCCACAGGCATACGAGCAGTACTTC. This chain uses TRBV12-5 with TRBJ2-7; the D gene is possibly TRBD1 (5 bases). V lost 6 bases to trimming and J lost 4 bases, with 13 bases between them. The CDR3 is 13 amino acids. Germline CDR1 reads LGHNT; CDR2 reads FRNRAP.

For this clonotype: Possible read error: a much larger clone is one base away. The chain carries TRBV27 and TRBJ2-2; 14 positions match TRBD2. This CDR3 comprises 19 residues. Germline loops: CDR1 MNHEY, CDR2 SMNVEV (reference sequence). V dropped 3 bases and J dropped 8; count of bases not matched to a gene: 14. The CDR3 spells CASSLMTSGRARGVGELFF. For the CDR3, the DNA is TGTGCCAGCAGTTTGATGACTAGCGGGAGGGCCCGGGGTGTGGGGGAGCTGTTTTTT.

CDR3 sequence (DNA): TGTGCCTGGAATTCCGGGACTTCGAACACCGGGGAGCTGTTTTTT. Residues: CAWNSGTSNTGELFF. The chain couples TRBV30 to TRBJ2-2, with D maybe TRBD2 (6 bases). Germline V lookup: CDR1 GTSNPN, CDR2 SVGIG (reference sequence). V lost 4 bases and J lost 0, with 12 bases in between. The CDR3 sequence is 15 residues long.

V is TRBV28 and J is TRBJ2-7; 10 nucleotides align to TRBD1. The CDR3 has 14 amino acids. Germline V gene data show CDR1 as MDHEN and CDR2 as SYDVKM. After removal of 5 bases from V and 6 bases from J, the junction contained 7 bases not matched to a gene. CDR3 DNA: TGTGCCAGCAGTATCCCGGGACAGGGGACCGAGCAGTACTTC. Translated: CASSIPGQGTEQYF.

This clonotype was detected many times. The CDR3 DNA reads as TGCAGTGCTAGAGATACGGGCTTGAATAATTCACCCCTCCACTTT. Translating it yields CSARDTGLNNSPLHF. The chain employs TRBV20-1 and TRBJ1-6, with D hard to call. This CDR3 contains 15 residues. From germline, CDR1 is DFQATT and CDR2 SNEGSKA (reference sequence). V lost 0 bases, J lost 5 bases, and 11 bases lay in between.